This passage covers 18 T cell receptor beta chains from one sample sequenced in a study of regulatory T cells in long-lasting Graves disease. The time point: newly diagnosed GD, antithyroid drugs for less than 3 months. Construction of the TCR library relied on RNA isolated from PBMCs. TCR beta libraries were built with iRepertoire HTBI primers and Arm-PCR of CDR3 regions. TCRdb itself ran the multiplex PCR reads through MiXCR, one entry per CDR3 protein. The sample carries roughly 500,000 distinct CDR3 sequences, roughly 14% recorded once. These records were also assigned to another study, of T cells in Graves' hyperthyroidism and ophthalmopathy.

The source was peripheral blood mononuclear cells (PBMCs), collected at new diagnosis, from a patient treated with antithyroid drugs. Every receptor here comes from a man aged 30 to 39 with Graves disease.

The chain employs TRBV5-6 and TRBJ2-2; either TRBD1 or TRBD2 may supply D (5 bases each). CDR3 length: 14 amino acids. V was cut by 4 bases and J by 2 bases, with 9 bases left in between. Germline V CDR1 and CDR2: SGHDT, YYEEEE. Here the CDR3 DNA reads TGTGCCAGCAGCGGGACGGATAACACCGGGGAGCTGTTTTTT. The encoded protein is CASSGTDNTGELFF. Combining the CDR3 with reference TRBV5-6 and TRBJ2-2 gives the whole variable domain DAGVTQSPTHLIKTRGQQVTLRCSPKSGHDTVSWYQQALGQGPQFIFQYYEEEERQRGNFPDRFSGHQFPNYSSELNVNALLLGDSALYLCASSGTDNTGELFFGEGSRLTVL.

Many counts were recorded for this clonotype. V usage is TRBV29-1 and J usage is TRBJ2-1; the D is unclear. The CDR3 totals 16 residues. The V gene's germline CDR1 is SQVTM and CDR2 ANQGSEA. V gave up 0 bases and J gave up 0 bases, with 12 bases separating them. CDR3 loop: CSVEEVLSSSYNEQFF. The CDR3 coding sequence is TGCAGCGTTGAAGAGGTGCTTTCGAGCTCCTACAATGAGCAGTTCTTC.

The V call is TRBV20-1, the J call TRBJ2-7; 13 positions agree with TRBD2. Germline V CDR1 and CDR2: DFQATT, SNEGSKA (reference sequence). The junction had 12 bases not matched to a gene; V was cut back by 4 bases and J by 3 bases. The CDR3 is made up of 17 amino acids. The CDR3 coding sequence is TGCAGTGCTAAAGGTCCCGGGACTAGCGGGAAGGTCTACGAGCAGTACTTC. As protein: CSAKGPGTSGKVYEQYF.

This clonotype was recorded at least ten times. This chain uses TRBV6-5 with TRBJ2-3, with D perhaps matching TRBD1 (5 bases). Germline V CDR1 and CDR2: MNHEY, SVGAGI. The CDR3 has 15 amino acids. Trimming took 2 bases from V and 6 from J, leaving 15 bases between them. The CDR3 here is CASSYRGSRKDTQYF. The CDR3 DNA sequence: TGTGCCAGCAGTTACAGGGGCAGTCGGAAGGATACGCAGTATTTT.

This clonotype appeared a few times. The rearrangement uses TRBV7-9 and TRBJ1-1, with 10 bases matching TRBD1. CDR3 size: 16 residues. V shed 4 bases, J shed 2 bases, and the junction held 7 bases outside the gene matches. In germline, CDR1 is SEHNR, CDR2 FQNEAQ (reference sequence). DNA for the CDR3: TGTGCCAGCAGCTACGGGGGGGACAGGGGTAACACTGAAGCTTTCTTT. As protein: CASSYGGDRGNTEAFF.

This clonotype was found a few times. The chain combines TRBV29-1 with TRBJ2-7, with 8 bases that match TRBD1. Trimming cost V 8 bases and J 0 bases; bases outside gene matches: 6. Per the germline V gene, CDR1 is SQVTM and CDR2 is ANQGSEA. This CDR3 is 13 amino acids long. The CDR3 DNA reads as TGCAGCCCCAGGGGGCAGGACTCCTACGAGCAGTACTTC. This translates into CSPRGQDSYEQYF.

This clonotype has a handful of counts. The rearrangement joins TRBV4-2 to TRBJ2-1, with D possibly TRBD1 on 6 matching bases. Germline V gene data show CDR1 as LGHNA and CDR2 as YNFKEQ. There are 14 residues in the CDR3. V lost 0 bases to trimming and J lost 4 bases, with 7 bases between them. CDR3: CASSQDTGYNEQFF. For the CDR3, the DNA is TGTGCCAGCAGCCAAGATACAGGGTACAATGAGCAGTTCTTC.

This chain uses TRBV4-1 with TRBJ2-2, with a tentative D call TRBD2 (5 bases). The CDR3 sequence is 13 residues long. Germline CDR1 and CDR2: MGHRA and YSYEKL. Trimming pared 0 bases from V and 7 bases from J, leaving 6 bases between. The CDR3 coding sequence is TGCGCCAGCAGCCAAGACGGGGTCGGGGAGCTGTTTTTT. Protein product: CASSQDGVGELFF.

This clonotype was seen many times. This chain uses TRBV7-2 with TRBJ2-1, with 12 bases aligning to TRBD2. CDR3 length: 17 residues. Germline lookup yields CDR1 SGHTA and CDR2 FQGNSA. The V gene end was trimmed by 4 bases and the J gene end by 8 bases; junction bases not matched to a gene: 12. Here the CDR3 DNA reads TGTGCCAGCAGCTCAGATCGACTAGCGGGAGAAGTAGATGAGCAGTTCTTC. It is translated as CASSSDRLAGEVDEQFF.

To note about this clonotype: This may be a read error, as it is one base from a much larger clone. The V call is TRBV7-2, the J call TRBJ2-5; D is unresolved. The DNA end favors TRBJ2-7, so the J call may be wrong. Germline-derived CDR1 and CDR2 are SGHTA and FQGNSA. There are 13 residues in the CDR3. CDR3 nucleotides: TGTGCCAGCAGCATTGGACGGTCCTGCGAGCAGTACTTC. Its translation: CASSIGRSCEQYF.

This clonotype occurred many times. This chain uses TRBV7-2 with TRBJ2-7; D not certain. The CDR3 has 12 residues. V lost 1 base and J lost 7, with 8 bases in between. The germline CDR1 and CDR2 sequences are SGHTA and FQGNSA. The CDR3 sequence is CASSLGVAEQYF. CDR3 coding DNA: TGTGCCAGCAGCTTAGGGGTTGCGGAGCAGTACTTC. Based on the CDR3 plus reference TRBV7-2 and TRBJ2-7, the full variable domain is GAGVSQSPSNKVTEKGKDVELRCDPISGHTALYWYRQSLGQGLEFLIYFQGNSAPDKSGLPSDRFSAERTGGSVSTLTIQRTQQEDSAVYLCASSLGVAEQYFGPGTRLTVT.

This chain uses TRBV12-3 or TRBV12-4 with TRBJ2-7; 12 bases are a match to TRBD2. V trimming: 8 bases; J trimming: 3 bases; junction bases outside the gene matches: 5. This CDR3 is built from 14 residues. The CDR3 DNA reads TGTGCCAGCGCGGGACTAGCGGGCAGCTACGAGCAGTACTTC. It translates to CASAGLAGSYEQYF.

This clonotype was detected many times. The chain joins TRBV14 to TRBJ1-1, with TRBD1 matching 7 bases. There are 14 residues in the CDR3. J was trimmed by 5 bases and V by 3 bases; bases with no gene match: 6. Germline CDR1 SGHDN, CDR2 FVKESK. The CDR3 region is CASSHRQGDTEAFF. DNA for the CDR3: TGTGCCAGCAGCCATCGCCAGGGGGATACTGAAGCTTTCTTT.

This clonotype was observed at least ten times. This chain uses TRBV12-3 or TRBV12-4 with TRBJ2-5, with D possibly matching TRBD1 (5 bases). The V and J ends lost 6 bases and 5 bases respectively, with 16 bases between them. CDR3 size: 14 residues. The DNA for the CDR3 is TGTGCCAGCAGCCAGGGCTGGCTCCGGGAGACCCAGTACTTC. The encoded protein is CASSQGWLRETQYF.

This clonotype was seen a handful of times. The rearrangement uses TRBV12-3 or TRBV12-4 and TRBJ2-2; D is uncertain. V lost 1 base and J lost 5, with 8 bases in between. The CDR3 spans 14 residues. CDR3 loop: CASSLGAETGELFF. Here the CDR3 DNA reads TGTGCCAGCAGTTTAGGGGCGGAGACCGGGGAGCTGTTTTTT.

In regard to this clonotype: A much larger clone differs by one base, so this may be a read error. V usage is TRBV6-1 and J usage is TRBJ2-5; 14 bases line up with TRBD2. The CDR3 has 17 amino acids. Germline V gives CDR1 MNHNS, CDR2 SASEGT. CDR3 sequence reads: CVSSELGGLAGVETQYF. CDR3 nucleotide sequence: TGTGTCAGCAGTGAATTGGGGGGACTAGCGGGAGTGGAGACCCAGTACTTC.

Turning to this clonotype: A much larger clone is a single base away; this may be a read error. The chain carries TRBV10-1 and TRBJ1-1, with 7 bases lining up with TRBD1. CDR1 is WNHNN and CDR2 is SYGVQD in the germline V gene (reference sequence). This CDR3 comprises 17 residues. CDR3: CASSSRRQGGLNTEASF. CDR3 DNA sequence: TGCGCCAGCTCCTCCAGACGACAGGGAGGTTTGAACACTGAAGCTTCCTTT.

V gene TRBV5-4 combines with J gene TRBJ2-2; tentative D call: TRBD2 (6 bases). Deletions cut 5 bases from V and 2 bases from J, with 16 bases between. Germline CDR1 reads SGHNT; CDR2 reads YYREEE (reference sequence). The CDR3 has 16 residues. The CDR3 bases are TGTGCCAGCAGTCGCCCAGGACTACAAAACACCGGGGAGCTGTTTTTT. Translation gives CASSRPGLQNTGELFF.